This T cell receptor beta chain comes out of a study of CD8+ T cells in alopecia areata. Treatment of the sample: oral pan-JAK inhibitor, 5-10 mg twice daily. Extracted RNA was reverse transcribed, and the resulting cDNA served as sequencing template. The repertoire was sequenced with immunoSEQ multiplex PCR; TCRdb's copy has only in-frame clones and lacks some. Among 250,000 to 350,000 clones listed, about 60% were seen once. CDR1 and CDR2 from the germline V gene are MGHRA and YSYEKL. Between the trimmed V and J ends, which lost 1 base and 6 bases, there was a span of 12 bases. The CDR3 contains 14 residues.

The chain uses TRBV4-1 and TRBJ2-5, with TRBD2 as a possible D gene (6 bases). The sequencing here drew on CD4+ T cells sorted from blood, taken around week 54, from a patient treated with tofacitinib. This clonotype was obtained from a human donor with alopecia areata. The CDR3 nucleotides are TGCGCCAGCAGCCAAGTCCGGGAGAGCCAGACCCAGTACTTC. Translated, it gives CASSQVRESQTQYF.